The 18 T cell receptor beta chains presented below share a single source sample, sequenced in a study of control samples from healthy donors and cancer patients. Method: immunoSEQ multiplex PCR; TCRdb's copy keeps in-frame clones and lacks some. The table has 400,000 to 500,000 clones, 90% seen once; the top ten hold around 6.5%. The sample taken for sequencing was PBMCs. The source is a man aged 40-49 years with head and neck cancer.

This clone occurred once. The chain uses TRBV9 and TRBJ1-2; D is possibly TRBD1 (6 bases). The V end was cut by 3 bases, the J end by 5 bases, with 14 bases between. Germline V gives CDR1 SGDLS, CDR2 YYNGEE. CDR3 length: 14 amino acids. CDR3 amino acids: CASSGESGTYGYTF. For the CDR3, the DNA is TGTGCCAGCAGCGGAGAATCCGGGACATATGGCTACACCTTC.

This chain joins TRBV27 and TRBJ1-5; possible D gene TRBD1, 5 bases. V gave up 5 bases and J gave up 3 bases, with 20 bases separating them. Looked up from germline, CDR1 is MNHEY and CDR2 is SMNVEV (reference sequence). The CDR3 has 17 residues. CDR3 protein: CASSLPVRQGDNQPQHF. As DNA, the CDR3 is TGTGCCAGCAGTCTTCCGGTCCGGCAGGGAGACAATCAGCCCCAGCATTTT.

The rearrangement uses TRBV5-6 and TRBJ2-7; tentatively, D is TRBD1 or TRBD2 (5 bases each). The germline V and J ends were trimmed by 4 bases and 4 bases, with 12 bases remaining between them. The CDR3 runs 13 residues. Per the germline V gene, CDR1 is SGHDT and CDR2 is YYEEEE. Here the CDR3 DNA reads TGTGCCAGCAGCCCGGGACCCCCGTACGAGCAGTACTTC. It yields the protein CASSPGPPYEQYF.

This chain connects TRBV28 to TRBJ2-2, with 7 bases aligning to TRBD2. Germline loops: CDR1 MDHEN, CDR2 SYDVKM. The CDR3 runs to 14 residues. V trimming: 1 base; J trimming: 5 bases; junction bases outside the gene matches: 1. Here the CDR3 reads CASSLYGRTGELFF. For the CDR3, the DNA is TGTGCCAGCAGTTTATACGGGAGGACCGGGGAGCTGTTTTTT.

The chain carries TRBV10-1 and TRBJ2-1, with D possibly TRBD2 on 6 matching bases. The CDR3 has 13 residues. Trimming removed 4 bases from V and 9 bases from J, with 13 bases in between. Germline loops: CDR1 WNHNN, CDR2 SYGVQD (reference sequence). CDR3 sequence reads: CASSGLEWGEQFF. In nucleotides, the CDR3 is TGCGCCAGCAGTGGACTAGAGTGGGGTGAGCAGTTCTTC.

In regard to this clone: The junction departs from germline at one end; a sequencing error may be responsible. The V and J genes are TRBV7-7 and TRBJ1-4; tentative D call: TRBD1 (5 bases). There are 13 residues in the CDR3. The germline gives CDR1 SSHAT, CDR2 FNYEAQ (reference sequence). The CDR3 DNA is TGTGCTAGCAGCTTATACGAGGGACGAAAACTGTTTTTT. It specifies CASSLYEGRKLFF.

The genes are TRBV29-1 and TRBJ2-7, with a tentative D call TRBD1 (6 bases). The CDR3 has 13 amino acids. The germline V and J ends were trimmed by 7 bases and 1 base, with 14 bases remaining between them. The V gene's germline CDR1 is SQVTM and CDR2 ANQGSEA. The CDR3 sequence is CSARTVDSYEQYF. CDR3 nucleotide sequence: TGCAGCGCACGGACAGTCGATTCCTACGAGCAGTACTTC.

This clone was found once. The chain employs TRBV19 and TRBJ2-3; 11 nucleotides match TRBD2. V shed 4 bases, J shed 1 base, and the junction held 4 bases outside the gene matches. The CDR3 runs to 16 residues. Looked up from germline, CDR1 is LNHDA and CDR2 is SQIVND (reference sequence). The CDR3, as DNA: TGTGCCAGTAGTACCTCACTAGCGGGGGGCACAGATACGCAGTATTTT. Translated, it gives CASSTSLAGGTDTQYF.

This sequence joins TRBV5-1 and TRBJ1-4, with TRBD1 as a possible D gene (5 bases). This CDR3 has 17 residues. Germline assignment: CDR1 SGHRS and CDR2 YFSETQ. Trimming shortened V by 4 bases and J by 2 bases, and 18 bases separated the two germline ends. The CDR3 DNA reads as TGCGCCAGCAGCCCCTTTGCAGGGTCAGGGACTAATGAAAAACTGTTTTTT. Translation gives CASSPFAGSGTNEKLFF.

The chain combines TRBV11-2 with TRBJ2-7, with D tentatively TRBD1 or TRBD2 (5 bases each). This CDR3 comprises 15 residues. V was cut by 5 bases and J by 2 bases, with 16 bases left in between. Per germline, CDR1 SGHAT and CDR2 FQNNGV. For the CDR3, the DNA is TGTGCCAGCAGCCCGGCCGGGCTGGGGGCCTACGAGCAGTACTTC. Amino acid sequence: CASSPAGLGAYEQYF.

The chain employs TRBV12-3 or TRBV12-4 and TRBJ1-4; 7 nucleotides match TRBD1. The V gene end was trimmed by 7 bases and the J gene end by 5 bases; junction bases not matched to a gene: 4. The CDR3 contains 13 residues. CDR3 DNA sequence: TGTGCCAGCATCCGGACAGGAAATGAAAAACTGTTTTTT. Amino acid sequence: CASIRTGNEKLFF.

The chain has TRBV28 and TRBJ2-1; 8 bases are a match to TRBD2. CDR1 MDHEN and CDR2 SYDVKM come from the germline V gene. This CDR3 region has 16 residues. J lost 8 bases, V lost 5 bases, and 14 bases had no gene match. The CDR3 sequence is CASSPLSGIGDDEQFF. Written as DNA, the CDR3 is TGTGCCAGCAGTCCCCTTAGCGGGATAGGAGATGATGAGCAGTTCTTC.

The rearrangement uses TRBV7-6 and TRBJ2-3; 11 nucleotides align to TRBD2. There are 14 residues in the CDR3. The V and J ends lost 4 bases and 5 bases, in that order; junction bases with no gene match: 2. CDR1 and CDR2 from the germline V gene are SGHVS and FNYEAQ. This chain's CDR3 is CASSSGTSGDTQYF. The CDR3 DNA sequence: TGTGCCAGCAGCTCTGGGACTAGCGGAGATACGCAGTATTTT.

This clone appeared a single time. The V and J genes are TRBV6-5 and TRBJ2-3; D remains ambiguous. From germline, CDR1 is MNHEY and CDR2 SVGAGI. This CDR3 comprises 15 residues. V lost 7 bases and J 0 bases, leaving 14 bases between the germline ends. DNA of the CDR3: TGTGCCAGCACCCTGTGGGTCACTAGCACAGATACGCAGTATTTT. Protein sequence: CASTLWVTSTDTQYF.

The chain couples TRBV6-6 to TRBJ1-5, with TRBD1 as a possible D gene (6 bases). CDR1 is MNHNY, CDR2 SVGAGI, per germline (reference sequence). CDR3 length equals 16 residues. V shed 5 bases and J shed 4 bases, with 18 bases lying between them. In DNA, the CDR3 is TGTGCCAGCAGTCCACCAGCCGGGACACAAAATCAGCCCCAGCATTTT. Its protein is CASSPPAGTQNQPQHF.

The rearrangement joins TRBV5-4 to TRBJ2-2; no clear D gene. Trimming shortened V by 0 bases and J by 7 bases, and 10 bases separated the two germline ends. Germline V lookup: CDR1 SGHNT, CDR2 YYREEE (reference sequence). CDR3 size: 14 residues. CDR3 DNA: TGTGCCAGCAGCTTGGGATATTTAGGCGGGGAGCTGTTTTTT. It specifies CASSLGYLGGELFF.

The chain joins TRBV5-1 to TRBJ2-2; the D gene is possibly TRBD1 (6 bases). V shed 0 bases and J shed 0 bases, with 6 bases lying between them. Germline V gene data show CDR1 as SGHRS and CDR2 as YFSETQ. CDR3 length equals 15 residues. The CDR3 region is CASSLAGANTGELFF. The DNA of the CDR3 is TGCGCCAGCAGCTTGGCAGGGGCGAACACCGGGGAGCTGTTTTTT.

This chain connects TRBV9 to TRBJ2-7; 7 bases line up with TRBD1. The CDR3 has 15 amino acids. Germline lookup yields CDR1 SGDLS and CDR2 YYNGEE. V shed 4 bases and J 5 bases; nucleotides not matched to a gene: 12. The CDR3 region has the DNA TGTGCCAGCAGCCCGGGTGCGGCAGGGGGACACGAGCAGTACTTC. Its translation is CASSPGAAGGHEQYF.